The 14 T cell receptor beta chains reported below all come from one sample, sequenced in a study of PD-1 blockade in classical Hodgkin lymphoma. Assay used: immunoSEQ multiplex PCR; TCRdb lists only in-frame clones, some missing. The sample carries some 21,000 clones, about two thirds recorded once. All patients relapsed after autologous stem cell transplantation, and brentuximab vedotin exposure varied. The sequences come from peripheral blood mononuclear cells (PBMCs), collected at baseline. These receptor sequences come from a human donor with classical Hodgkin lymphoma.

This clone has just a few counts. J is TRBJ2-5 and V is TRBV11-1; 9 bases agree with TRBD1. The germline CDR1 and CDR2 sequences are SGHAT and FQDESV (reference sequence). This CDR3 region has 14 residues. Germline trimming cut 7 bases from V and 4 bases from J; bases unmatched to any gene: 7. CDR3 nucleotides: TGTGCCAGCACCATCGGGACAGGGATAGAGACCCAGTACTTC. Its protein is CASTIGTGIETQYF.

This clone was detected only a few times. The gene calls are TRBV28 and TRBJ1-2; the D gene is possibly TRBD1 (5 bases). Between the trimmed V and J ends, which lost 4 bases and 2 bases, there was a span of 8 bases. The CDR3 spans 13 residues. Germline CDR1 reads MDHEN; CDR2 reads SYDVKM. Here the CDR3 reads CASSYSGNYGYTF. The CDR3 region has the DNA TGTGCCAGCAGTTACTCAGGGAACTATGGCTACACCTTC.

V is TRBV5-4 and J is TRBJ1-1, with 11 bases lining up with TRBD1. J was trimmed by 5 bases and V by 1 base; bases with no gene match: 10. Germline V gene data show CDR1 as SGHNT and CDR2 as YYREEE (reference sequence). The CDR3 contains 17 residues. CDR3 loop: CASSLNHSRDRGTEAFF. The DNA of the CDR3 is TGTGCCAGCAGCTTGAACCATTCCCGGGACAGGGGGACTGAAGCTTTCTTT.

V gene TRBV30 combines with J gene TRBJ2-7, with 10 bases lining up with TRBD1. The CDR3 is made up of 14 amino acids. The V gene end was trimmed by 3 bases and the J gene end by 5 bases; junction bases not matched to a gene: 7. Germline CDR1 reads GTSNPN; CDR2 reads SVGIG (reference sequence). CDR3 protein: CAWSAGDRGHEQYF. CDR3 DNA sequence: TGTGCCTGGAGCGCGGGTGACAGGGGGCACGAGCAGTACTTC. The whole variable domain, filled in from reference TRBV30 and TRBJ2-7, reads SQTIHQWPATLVQPVGSPLSLECTVEGTSNPNLYWYRQAAGRGLQLLFYSVGIGQISSEVPQNLSASRPQDRQFILSSKKLLLSDSGFYLCAWSAGDRGHEQYFGPGTRLTVT.

CDR3 sequence: CASSAPGQGEWYQPQHF. The CDR3 DNA sequence: TGTGCCAGCAGTGCACCGGGACAGGGGGAATGGTATCAGCCCCAGCATTTT. V and J are TRBV28 and TRBJ1-5, with 11 bases matching TRBD1. The length of the CDR3 is 17 residues. In germline, CDR1 is MDHEN, CDR2 SYDVKM. V was pared by 5 bases and J by 5 bases, with 11 bases of the junction left unmatched.

The chain carries TRBV27 and TRBJ2-1; 7 bases match TRBD2. V was clipped by 2 bases and J by 15 bases; unmatched bases: 16. CDR3 length: 15 residues. CDR1 is MNHEY, CDR2 SMNVEV, per germline (reference sequence). CDR3 sequence reads: CASSLMDGYGTIWFF. CDR3 in DNA: TGTGCCAGCAGTTTAATGGATGGCTATGGGACTATTTGGTTCTTC.

V gene TRBV7-3 combines with J gene TRBJ2-3, with 7 bases matching TRBD1. The CDR3 runs to 16 residues. Germline CDR1 SGHTA, CDR2 FQGTGA. V shed 5 bases and J 4 bases; nucleotides not matched to a gene: 12. The CDR3 sequence is CASSTTTGISSDTQYF. Written as DNA, the CDR3 is TGTGCCAGCAGCACAACGACAGGGATCTCCTCAGATACGCAGTATTTT.

The chain uses TRBV7-9 and TRBJ1-5; tentative D call: TRBD1 (6 bases). V gave up 5 bases and J gave up 5 bases, with 13 bases separating them. Germline V gene lookup returns CDR1 SEHNR and CDR2 FQNEAQ (reference sequence). The CDR3 loop spans 14 amino acids. The CDR3 DNA reads as TGTGCCAGCAGCCCAGACAGGCCATATCAGCCCCAGCATTTT. Translating it yields CASSPDRPYQPQHF.

This chain joins TRBV6-5 and TRBJ1-4; D may be TRBD1 (5 bases). Per germline, CDR1 MNHEY and CDR2 SVGAGI. V shed 5 bases and J shed 8 bases, with 18 bases lying between them. The CDR3 sequence is 15 residues long. Here the CDR3 reads CASSPGGLRGEKLFF. In nucleotides, the CDR3 is TGTGCCAGCAGTCCTGGGGGTCTCCGGGGGGAAAAACTGTTTTTT.

This chain joins TRBV19 and TRBJ1-4, with a possible D match to TRBD1 (5 bases). The CDR3 totals 16 residues. The germline V gene has CDR1 LNHDA and CDR2 SQIVND (reference sequence). V shed 5 bases and J shed 0 bases, with 13 bases lying between them. CDR3 sequence (DNA): TGTGCCAGTAGTTGGCAGGGCTCGGCAACTAATGAAAAACTGTTTTTT. Protein sequence: CASSWQGSATNEKLFF.

The V and J genes are TRBV18 and TRBJ1-3, with 12 bases that match TRBD1. Trimming at V came to 3 bases and at J to 4 bases, leaving 10 bases not matched to a gene. The CDR3 covers 18 residues. Per germline, CDR1 KGHSH and CDR2 LQKENI. For the CDR3, the DNA is TGTGCCAGCTCACCCATCCTAACGGGACAGGGGGCAGGAAACACCATATATTTT. This codes for CASSPILTGQGAGNTIYF.

This clone is medium-sized. V usage is TRBV9 and J usage is TRBJ2-3; 9 bases map to TRBD2. Germline V gene data show CDR1 as SGDLS and CDR2 as YYNGEE. The CDR3 runs 17 residues. Trimming removed 0 bases from V and 0 bases from J; junction bases left unmatched: 5. Written as DNA, the CDR3 is TGTGCCAGCAGCGTAGAGAGCGGGAGGAAAAGCACAGATACGCAGTATTTT. Translating it yields CASSVESGRKSTDTQYF.

This clone has only a few counts. The chain couples TRBV6-6 to TRBJ1-6; D is uncertain. The CDR3 totals 13 residues. V was clipped by 2 bases and J by 9 bases, with 8 bases between them. The V gene's germline CDR1 is MNHNY and CDR2 SVGAGI (reference sequence). The CDR3 loop reads CASSYASSSPLHF. CDR3 coding DNA: TGTGCCAGCAGTTACGCCAGTAGTTCACCCCTCCACTTT.

This clone was detected only a few times. The V gene is TRBV6-6, the J gene TRBJ1-6; 9 nucleotides match TRBD1. The V gene's germline CDR1 is MNHNY and CDR2 SVGAGI (reference sequence). The CDR3 spans 15 residues. Trimming took 5 bases from V and 7 from J; bases not matched to a gene: 6. CDR3 coding DNA: TGTGCCAGCAGTACCTCCGGACAGGGGAATTCACCCCTCCACTTT. This gives the protein CASSTSGQGNSPLHF.